These 15 T cell receptor beta chains originate from one sample sequenced in a study of blood T cell repertoires in COVID-19. Sequencing used immunoSEQ multiplex PCR; TCRdb keeps in-frame clones, though not all of them. This table holds under 300,000 clones, around four fifths found once. The sequenced material came from peripheral blood. These receptors were obtained from a woman in her 40s with active or convalescent COVID-19.

The CDR3 DNA reads TGTGCCAGCAGCTACGGTCCTAAGAACACCGGGGAGCTGTTTTTT. It yields the protein CASSYGPKNTGELFF. V and J are TRBV11-2 and TRBJ2-2; D gene unclear. There are 15 residues in the CDR3. Trimming took 4 bases from V and 1 from J, leaving 10 bases between them. Germline values: CDR1 SGHAT, CDR2 FQNNGV.

Only a few counts were recorded for this clone. J is TRBJ2-1 and V is TRBV7-3; D is perhaps TRBD2 (5 bases). Germline-derived CDR1 and CDR2 are SGHTA and FQGTGA. The CDR3 covers 15 residues. V was clipped by 4 bases and J by 4 bases, with 14 bases between them. The CDR3 here is CASSSTASQYNEQFF. In nucleotides, the CDR3 is TGTGCCAGCAGCTCAACCGCTAGCCAATACAATGAGCAGTTCTTC.

This chain joins TRBV7-9 and TRBJ2-3; tentatively, D is TRBD1 (5 bases). CDR1 SEHNR and CDR2 FQNEAQ come from the germline V gene (reference sequence). Trimming took off 2 bases at V and 7 bases at J, with 7 bases between the two ends. This CDR3 is 12 amino acids long. This CDR3 is CASSLQGHTQYF. CDR3 nucleotides: TGTGCCAGCAGCTTACAGGGCCATACGCAGTATTTT.

The chain employs TRBV6-6 and TRBJ2-7; TRBD2 matches 11 bases. From germline, CDR1 is MNHNY and CDR2 SVGAGI (reference sequence). Losses at the gene ends were 6 bases for V and 0 bases for J; bases not matched to a gene: 7. The CDR3 consists of 16 residues. CDR3 region: CASRRSSGGISYEQYF. CDR3 DNA: TGTGCCAGCAGGCGATCTAGCGGGGGGATCTCCTACGAGCAGTACTTC.

The chain carries TRBV15 and TRBJ2-3; D uncertain. This CDR3 spans 13 amino acids. Germline-derived CDR1 and CDR2 are LNHNV and YYDKDF (reference sequence). V was cut by 0 bases and J by 2 bases, with 3 bases left in between. The CDR3 here is CATSREATDTQYF. As DNA, the CDR3 is TGTGCCACCAGCAGAGAAGCCACAGATACGCAGTATTTT.

CDR3 in amino acids: CATDRGRYGYTF. Written as DNA, the CDR3 is TGTGCCACCGACAGGGGACGGTATGGCTACACCTTC. This chain connects TRBV28 to TRBJ1-2; TRBD1 matches at 8 bases. The CDR3 consists of 12 residues. The germline V gene has CDR1 MDHEN and CDR2 SYDVKM. J gave up 5 bases and V 10 bases, and 6 bases lay outside the gene matches.

The chain uses TRBV29-1 and TRBJ1-2; D uncertain. The length of the CDR3 is 12 residues. Germline loops: CDR1 SQVTM, CDR2 ANQGSEA. With 3 bases removed from V and 6 bases from J, the gap between germline ends came to 11 bases. CDR3 nucleotides: TGCAGCGTTGATTCTTGGCAGAATGGCTACACCTTC. It is translated as CSVDSWQNGYTF.

The chain links TRBV6-4 to TRBJ1-1, with D possibly being TRBD1 (6 bases). CDR3 length: 13 amino acids. Germline assignment: CDR1 MRHNA and CDR2 SNTAGT. V lost 5 bases and J lost 1, with 8 bases in between. The CDR3 loop is CASSPQGNTEAFF. In DNA form, the CDR3 reads TGTGCCAGCAGTCCACAGGGGAACACTGAAGCTTTCTTT.

The chain uses TRBV24-1 and TRBJ2-2, with D maybe TRBD1 (5 bases). Looked up from germline, CDR1 is KGHDR and CDR2 is SFDVKD. Trimming took 9 bases from V and 3 from J, leaving 10 bases between them. CDR3 length: 13 residues. CDR3 sequence reads: CATQGRDTGELFF. In DNA, the CDR3 is TGTGCCACCCAGGGAAGGGACACCGGGGAGCTGTTTTTT.

The sample holds many counts of this clone. CDR3: CASSVGLGPQETQYF. CDR3 in DNA: TGTGCCAGCAGCGTAGGTCTTGGGCCTCAAGAGACCCAGTACTTC. V gene TRBV9 combines with J gene TRBJ2-5, with D unclear. The germline V and J ends were trimmed by 0 bases and 2 bases, with 11 bases remaining between them. This CDR3 region has 15 residues. The germline V gene encodes CDR1 SGDLS and CDR2 YYNGEE.

V is TRBV5-4 and J is TRBJ1-2; D ambiguous. Trimming took off 2 bases at V and 0 bases at J, with 11 bases between the two ends. The germline gives CDR1 SGHNT, CDR2 YYREEE (reference sequence). This CDR3 is 15 amino acids long. DNA of the CDR3: TGTGCCAGCAGCTTTATCCAGAATCCTAACTATGGCTACACCTTC. Encoded protein: CASSFIQNPNYGYTF.

The DNA for the CDR3 is TGCGCCAGCAGTGATTCCGGGGTCGCTGAAGCTTTCTTT. Translating gives CASSDSGVAEAFF. The chain employs TRBV10-1 and TRBJ1-1; no firm D call. This CDR3 region has 13 residues. CDR1 WNHNN and CDR2 SYGVQD come from the germline V gene (reference sequence). V was shortened by 3 bases and J by 6 bases, with 11 bases between the two germline ends.

This chain uses TRBV27 with TRBJ1-1, with D uncertain. Germline V gene sequence: CDR1 MNHEY, CDR2 SMNVEV (reference sequence). CDR3 length equals 13 residues. V was cut by 6 bases and J by 2 bases, with 10 bases left in between. The CDR3 DNA sequence: TGTGCCAGCAGCCAGGTCAGTAACACTGAAGCTTTCTTT. It translates to CASSQVSNTEAFF.

The chain joins TRBV11-1 to TRBJ2-7, with D maybe TRBD1 (5 bases). V was cut by 1 base and J by 2 bases, with 12 bases left in between. Germline-derived CDR1 and CDR2 are SGHAT and FQDESV (reference sequence). CDR3 length: 15 residues. CDR3 protein: CASSLGQGATYEQYF. In DNA form, the CDR3 reads TGTGCCAGCAGCTTAGGGCAAGGGGCAACCTACGAGCAGTACTTC.

This clone was seen more than once but under ten times. CDR3 DNA: TGTGCCAGCAGTAAGAGGGGGAGGGGCTTTGCTTTCTTT. Translating it yields CASSKRGRGFAFF. The chain employs TRBV28 and TRBJ1-1, with D maybe TRBD1 (6 bases). The germline gives CDR1 MDHEN, CDR2 SYDVKM. Trimming took off 5 bases at V and 11 bases at J, with 18 bases between the two ends. The CDR3 length is 13 residues.